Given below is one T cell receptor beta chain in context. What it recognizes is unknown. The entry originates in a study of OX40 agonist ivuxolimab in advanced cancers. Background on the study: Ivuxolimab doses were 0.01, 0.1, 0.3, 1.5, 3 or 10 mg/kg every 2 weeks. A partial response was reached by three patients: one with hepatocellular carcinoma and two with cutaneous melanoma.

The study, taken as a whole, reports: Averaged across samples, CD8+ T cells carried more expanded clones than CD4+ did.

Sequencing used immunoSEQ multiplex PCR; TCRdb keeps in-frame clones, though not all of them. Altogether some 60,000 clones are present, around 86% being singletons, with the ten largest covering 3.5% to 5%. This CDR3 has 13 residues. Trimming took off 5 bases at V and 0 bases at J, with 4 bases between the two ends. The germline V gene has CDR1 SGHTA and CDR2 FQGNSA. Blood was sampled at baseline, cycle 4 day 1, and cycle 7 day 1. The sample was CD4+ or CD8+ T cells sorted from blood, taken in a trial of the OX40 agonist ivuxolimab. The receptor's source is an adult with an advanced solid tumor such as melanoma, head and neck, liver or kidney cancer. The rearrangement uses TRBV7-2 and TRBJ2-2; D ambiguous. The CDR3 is CASSNTNTGELFF. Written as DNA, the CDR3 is TGTGCCAGCAGCAATACGAACACCGGGGAGCTGTTTTTT.